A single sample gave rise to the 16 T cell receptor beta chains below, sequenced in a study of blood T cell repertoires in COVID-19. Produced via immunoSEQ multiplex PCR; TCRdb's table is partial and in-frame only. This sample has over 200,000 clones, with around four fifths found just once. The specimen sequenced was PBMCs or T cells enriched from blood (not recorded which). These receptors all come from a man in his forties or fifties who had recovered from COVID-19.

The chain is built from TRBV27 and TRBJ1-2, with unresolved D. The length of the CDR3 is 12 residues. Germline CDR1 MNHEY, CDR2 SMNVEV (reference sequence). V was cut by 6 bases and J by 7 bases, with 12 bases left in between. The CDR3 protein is CASSPPRGGYTF. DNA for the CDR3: TGTGCCAGCAGCCCCCCCCGGGGTGGCTACACCTTC.

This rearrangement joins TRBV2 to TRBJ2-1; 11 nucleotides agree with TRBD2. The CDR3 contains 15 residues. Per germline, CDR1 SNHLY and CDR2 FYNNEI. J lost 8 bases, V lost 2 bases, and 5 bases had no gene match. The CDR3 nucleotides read TGTGCCAGCAGTGAAACTAGCGGGAGAAACTATGAGCAGTTCTTC. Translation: CASSETSGRNYEQFF.

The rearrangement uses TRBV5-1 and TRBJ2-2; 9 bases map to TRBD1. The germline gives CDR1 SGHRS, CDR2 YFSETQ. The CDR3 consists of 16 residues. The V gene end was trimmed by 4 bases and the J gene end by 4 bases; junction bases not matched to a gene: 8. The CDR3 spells CASSGGQGLSTGELFF. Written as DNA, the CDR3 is TGCGCCAGCAGCGGAGGACAGGGGCTTTCCACCGGGGAGCTGTTTTTT.

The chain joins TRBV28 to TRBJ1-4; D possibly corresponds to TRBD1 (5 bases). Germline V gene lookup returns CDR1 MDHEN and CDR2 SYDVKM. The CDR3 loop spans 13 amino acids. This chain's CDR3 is CASSGTPNEKLFF. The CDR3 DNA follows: TGTGCTTCGTCGGGGACTCCTAATGAAAAACTGTTTTTT.

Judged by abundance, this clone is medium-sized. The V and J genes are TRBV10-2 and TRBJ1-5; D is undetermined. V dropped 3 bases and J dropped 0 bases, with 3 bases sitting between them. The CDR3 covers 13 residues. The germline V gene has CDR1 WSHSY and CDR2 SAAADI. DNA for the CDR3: TGCGCCAGCAGTGACAATAGCAATCAGCCCCAGCATTTT. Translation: CASSDNSNQPQHF.

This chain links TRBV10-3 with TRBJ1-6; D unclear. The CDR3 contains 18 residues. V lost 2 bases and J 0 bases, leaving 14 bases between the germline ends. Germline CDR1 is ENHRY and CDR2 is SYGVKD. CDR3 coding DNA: TGTGCCATCAGTGAGGGTGGAGCGGGGAGCTCCTATAATTCACCCCTCCACTTT. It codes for CAISEGGAGSSYNSPLHF.

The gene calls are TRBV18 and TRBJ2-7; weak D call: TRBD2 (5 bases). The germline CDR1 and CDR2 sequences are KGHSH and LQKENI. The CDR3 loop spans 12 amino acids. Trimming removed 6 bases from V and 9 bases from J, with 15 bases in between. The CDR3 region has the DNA TGTGCCAGCTCTCCTAGCCGGGAAGGGCAGTACTTC. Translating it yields CASSPSREGQYF. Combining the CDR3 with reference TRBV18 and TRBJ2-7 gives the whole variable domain NAGVMQNPRHLVRRRGQEARLRCSPMKGHSHVYWYRQLPEEGLKFMVYLQKENIIDESGMPKERFSAEFPKEGPSILRIQQVVRGDSAAYFCASSPSREGQYFGPGTRLTVT.

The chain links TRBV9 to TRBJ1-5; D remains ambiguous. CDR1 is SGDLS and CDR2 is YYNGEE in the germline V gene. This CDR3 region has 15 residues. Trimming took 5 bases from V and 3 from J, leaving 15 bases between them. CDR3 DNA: TGTGCCAGCAGAGATCTAACAGAACTCAATCAGCCCCAGCATTTT. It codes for CASRDLTELNQPQHF.

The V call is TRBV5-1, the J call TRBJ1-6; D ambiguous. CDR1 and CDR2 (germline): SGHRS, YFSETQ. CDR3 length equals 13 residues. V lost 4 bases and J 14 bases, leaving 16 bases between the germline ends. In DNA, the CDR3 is TGCGCCAGCAGCGCTGTGGGTTCGGGGTCCCTCCACTTT. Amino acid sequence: CASSAVGSGSLHF.

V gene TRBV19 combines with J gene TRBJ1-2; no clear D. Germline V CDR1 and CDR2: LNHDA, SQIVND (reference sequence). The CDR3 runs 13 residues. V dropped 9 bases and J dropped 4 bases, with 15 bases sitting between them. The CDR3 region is CASNDIGLYGYTF. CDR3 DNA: TGTGCCAGCAATGACATAGGCCTCTATGGCTACACCTTC.

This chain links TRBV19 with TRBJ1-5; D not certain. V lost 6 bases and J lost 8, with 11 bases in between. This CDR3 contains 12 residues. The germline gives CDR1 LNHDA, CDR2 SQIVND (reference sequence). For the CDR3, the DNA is TGTGCCAGTAGGAGCGACGTGGAGCCCCAGCATTTT. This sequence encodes CASRSDVEPQHF.

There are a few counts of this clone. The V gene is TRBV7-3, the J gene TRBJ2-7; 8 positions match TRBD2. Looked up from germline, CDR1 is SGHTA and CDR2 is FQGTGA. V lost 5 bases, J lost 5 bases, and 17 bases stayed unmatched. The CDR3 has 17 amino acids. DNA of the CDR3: TGTGCCAGCAGCCCTCAAGCTGGGCGGGAGGTTCCCCACGAGCAGTACTTC. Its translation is CASSPQAGREVPHEQYF.

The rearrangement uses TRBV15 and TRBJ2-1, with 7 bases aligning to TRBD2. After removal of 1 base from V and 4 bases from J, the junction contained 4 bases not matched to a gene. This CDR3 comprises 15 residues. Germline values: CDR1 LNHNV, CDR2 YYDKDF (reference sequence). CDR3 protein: CATSRGLAVYNEQFF. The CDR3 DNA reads TGTGCCACCAGCAGAGGGCTAGCGGTTTACAATGAGCAGTTCTTC.

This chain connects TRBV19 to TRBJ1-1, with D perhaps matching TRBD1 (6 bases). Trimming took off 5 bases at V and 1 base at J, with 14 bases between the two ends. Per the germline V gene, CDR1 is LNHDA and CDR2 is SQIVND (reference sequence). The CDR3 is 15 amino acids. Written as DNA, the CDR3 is TGTGCCAGTAGTCCCAGGGGAAATCCGAACACTGAAGCTTTCTTT. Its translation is CASSPRGNPNTEAFF.

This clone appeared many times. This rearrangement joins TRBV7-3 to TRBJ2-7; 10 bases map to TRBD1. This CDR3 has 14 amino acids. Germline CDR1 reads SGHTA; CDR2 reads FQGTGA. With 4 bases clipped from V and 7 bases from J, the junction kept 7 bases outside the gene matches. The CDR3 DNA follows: TGTGCCAGCAGCTGGGACAGGGGCATCTTTGAGCAGTACTTC. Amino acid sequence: CASSWDRGIFEQYF.

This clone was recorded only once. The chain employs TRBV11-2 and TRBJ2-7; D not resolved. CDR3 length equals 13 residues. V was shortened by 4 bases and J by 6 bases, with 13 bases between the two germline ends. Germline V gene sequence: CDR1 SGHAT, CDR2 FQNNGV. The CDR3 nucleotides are TGTGCCAGCAGCTCCCTTGCCGGTACCGAGCAGTACTTC. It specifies CASSSLAGTEQYF.